The source of this TCR beta chain is a study of blood T cell repertoires in COVID-19. Data came from immunoSEQ multiplex PCR; TCRdb stores just in-frame clones and leaves some out. The sample lists fewer than 400,000 clones; less than 85% were seen once. This CDR3 contains 14 residues. V was trimmed by 6 bases and J by 2 bases, leaving 14 bases between them. Germline V gene data show CDR1 as MNHEY and CDR2 as SVGAGI. This clone has a single count. Different DNA sequences within this sample yield the same CDR3. The receptor was isolated from a woman younger than 30 with acute or convalescent COVID-19. The J gene is TRBJ2-7, the V gene TRBV6-5, with a weak D call TRBD2 (6 bases). The material sequenced was peripheral blood. CDR3 residues: CASRPGTETYEQYF. As DNA, the CDR3 is TGTGCCAGCAGGCCCGGGACTGAGACCTACGAGCAGTACTTC.